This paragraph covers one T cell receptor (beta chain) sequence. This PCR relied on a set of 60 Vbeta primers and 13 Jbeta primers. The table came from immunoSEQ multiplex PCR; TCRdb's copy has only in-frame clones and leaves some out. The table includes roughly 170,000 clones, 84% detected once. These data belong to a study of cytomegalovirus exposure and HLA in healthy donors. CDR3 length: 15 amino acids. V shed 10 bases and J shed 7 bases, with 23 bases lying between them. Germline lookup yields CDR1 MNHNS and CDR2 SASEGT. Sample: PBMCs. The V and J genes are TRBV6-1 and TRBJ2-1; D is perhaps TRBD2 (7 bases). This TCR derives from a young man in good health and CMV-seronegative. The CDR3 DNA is TGTGCCACCAGGGGACGTGGACAGCGGGGTAATGAGCAGTTCTTC. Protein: CATRGRGQRGNEQFF.